The entry below gives a single T cell receptor beta chain sequence along with its context. Repertoires were generated with immunoSEQ multiplex PCR, while TCRdb's copy carries only in-frame clones and drops some. The sample contains tens of thousands of clones, around four fifths of which appear only once. Looked up from germline, CDR1 is SGDLS and CDR2 is YYNGEE. Trimming left V 0 bases short and J 0 bases short, with 11 bases between. The CDR3 has 16 amino acids. The data were obtained in a study of blood T cell repertoires in COVID-19. About the study: The cDNA or gDNA used as material had been derived from T cells, B-cell-depleted T cells, or PBMCs.

The source of this sequence is an older man with acute or convalescent COVID-19. J is TRBJ2-3 and V is TRBV9; TRBD1 is a possible D gene (5 bases). What was sequenced was peripheral blood. CDR3 region: CASSVEGRASTDTQYF. The CDR3 nucleotides are TGTGCCAGCAGCGTAGAGGGCAGGGCTAGCACAGATACGCAGTATTTT. Supplemented by reference TRBV9 and TRBJ2-3, the full variable domain reads DSGVTQTPKHLITATGQRVTLRCSPRSGDLSVYWYQQSLDQGLQFLIQYYNGEERAKGNILERFSAQQFPDLHSELNLSSLELGDSALYFCASSVEGRASTDTQYFGPGTRLTVL.